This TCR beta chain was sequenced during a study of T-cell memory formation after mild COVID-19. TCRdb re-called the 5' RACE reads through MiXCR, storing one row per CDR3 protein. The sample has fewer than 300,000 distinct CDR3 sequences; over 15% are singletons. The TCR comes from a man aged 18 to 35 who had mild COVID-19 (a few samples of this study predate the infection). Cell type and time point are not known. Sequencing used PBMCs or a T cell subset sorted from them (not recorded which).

The CDR3 loop is CASSSAGGTGELFF. For the CDR3, the DNA is TGTGCCAGCAGTTCTGCCGGCGGCACCGGGGAGCTGTTTTTT. V gene TRBV12-3 or TRBV12-4 combines with J gene TRBJ2-2, with D uncertain. The CDR3 contains 14 residues. Trimming cost V 4 bases and J 4 bases, with 10 bases left between them.